At least ten counts were recorded for the clone carrying this T cell receptor beta chain. Its antigen is as yet unknown. The data stem from a study of T cells after posttransplantation cyclophosphamide. This CDR3 is built from 15 residues. Losses at the gene ends were 4 bases for V and 5 bases for J; bases not matched to a gene: 11. Germline-derived CDR1 and CDR2 are SGHNT and YYREEE (reference sequence). The method was immunoSEQ multiplex PCR; TCRdb's version includes in-frame clones alone and lacks a portion of them. The sample contains some 40,000 clones, none of them singletons. Findings and limits, study-wide: TRB clonality was highly associated with recipient CMV seropositivity and reactivation. Skin or GI-infiltrating T cells shared few TRB sequences with blood.

The sequenced sample consisted of PBMCs. The gene calls are TRBV5-4 and TRBJ2-5; 7 bases agree with TRBD1. The TCR comes from a young man in good health and a related stem cell transplant donor. CDR3 nucleotides: TGTGCCAGCAGCGCCCAGACGGGGACAGTCGAGACCCAGTACTTC. Translation: CASSAQTGTVETQYF.